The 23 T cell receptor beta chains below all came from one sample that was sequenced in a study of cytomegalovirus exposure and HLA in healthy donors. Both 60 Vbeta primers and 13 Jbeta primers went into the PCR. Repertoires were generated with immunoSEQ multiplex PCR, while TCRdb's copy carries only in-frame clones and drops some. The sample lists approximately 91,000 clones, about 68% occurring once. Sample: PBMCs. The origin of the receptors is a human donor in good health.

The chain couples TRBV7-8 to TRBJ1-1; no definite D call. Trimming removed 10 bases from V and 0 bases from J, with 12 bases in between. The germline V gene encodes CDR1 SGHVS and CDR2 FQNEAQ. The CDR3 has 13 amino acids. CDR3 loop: CATGSLLNTEAFF. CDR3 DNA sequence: TGTGCCACCGGGTCGCTCTTGAACACTGAAGCTTTCTTT. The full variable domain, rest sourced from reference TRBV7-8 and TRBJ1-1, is GAGVSQSPRYKVAKRGQDVALRCDPISGHVSLFWYQQALGQGPEFLTYFQNEAQLDKSGLPSDRFFAERPEGSVSTLKIQRTQQEDSAVYLCATGSLLNTEAFFGQGTRLTVV.

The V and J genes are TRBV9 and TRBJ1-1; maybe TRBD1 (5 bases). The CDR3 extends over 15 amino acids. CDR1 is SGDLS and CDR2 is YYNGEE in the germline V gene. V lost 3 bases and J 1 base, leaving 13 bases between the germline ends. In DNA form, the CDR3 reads TGTGCCAGCAGCGCCACGGGACTTGAGAACACTGAAGCTTTCTTT. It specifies CASSATGLENTEAFF.

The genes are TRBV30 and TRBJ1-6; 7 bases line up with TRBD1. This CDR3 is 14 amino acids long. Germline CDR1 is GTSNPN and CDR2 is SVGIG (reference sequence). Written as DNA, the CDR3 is TGTGCGTGGCGGGTCAGGGGGTCGAATTCACCCCTCCACTTT. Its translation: CAWRVRGSNSPLHF.

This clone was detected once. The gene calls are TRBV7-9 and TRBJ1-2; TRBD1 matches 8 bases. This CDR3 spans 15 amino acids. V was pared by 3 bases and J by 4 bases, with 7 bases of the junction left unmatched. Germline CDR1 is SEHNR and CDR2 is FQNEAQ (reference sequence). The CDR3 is CASSFVQGQAYGYTF. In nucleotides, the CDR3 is TGTGCCAGCAGCTTCGTTCAGGGACAGGCCTATGGCTACACCTTC.

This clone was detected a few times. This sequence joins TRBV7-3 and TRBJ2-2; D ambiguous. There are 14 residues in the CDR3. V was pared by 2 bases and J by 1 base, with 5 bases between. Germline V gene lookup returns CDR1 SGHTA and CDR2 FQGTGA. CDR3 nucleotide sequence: TGTGCCAGCAGCTTAGACTGGAACACCGGGGAGCTGTTTTTT. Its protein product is CASSLDWNTGELFF.

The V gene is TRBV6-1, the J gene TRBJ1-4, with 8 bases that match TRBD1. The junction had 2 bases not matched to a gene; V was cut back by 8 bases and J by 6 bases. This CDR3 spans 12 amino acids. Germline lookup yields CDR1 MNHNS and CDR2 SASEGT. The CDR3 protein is CASGQGYEKLFF. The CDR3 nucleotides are TGTGCCAGCGGACAGGGTTATGAAAAACTGTTTTTT.

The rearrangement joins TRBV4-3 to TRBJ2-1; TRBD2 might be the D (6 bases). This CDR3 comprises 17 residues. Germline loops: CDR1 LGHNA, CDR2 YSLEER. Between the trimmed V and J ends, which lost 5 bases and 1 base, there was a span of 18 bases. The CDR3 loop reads CASSSGVAANSYNEQFF. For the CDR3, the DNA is TGCGCCAGCAGCTCCGGAGTAGCGGCTAATTCCTACAATGAGCAGTTCTTC.

The CDR3, as DNA: TGCGCCAGCAGCAGCGGACAGGGCAACTACAATGAGCAGTTCTTC. This translates into CASSSGQGNYNEQFF. The J gene is TRBJ2-1, the V gene TRBV5-1; 8 bases match TRBD1. The CDR3 spans 15 residues. Germline lookup yields CDR1 SGHRS and CDR2 YFSETQ. The V segment lost 4 bases and the J segment 3 bases; nucleotides outside the gene matches: 6.

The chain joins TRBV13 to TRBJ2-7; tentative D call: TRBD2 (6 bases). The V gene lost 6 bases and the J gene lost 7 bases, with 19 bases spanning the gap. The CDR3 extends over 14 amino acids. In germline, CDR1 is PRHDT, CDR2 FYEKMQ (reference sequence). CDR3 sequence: CASSRGRLGREQYF. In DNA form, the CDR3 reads TGTGCCAGCAGTCGAGGCCGACTAGGGAGGGAGCAGTACTTC.

In DNA form, the CDR3 reads TGCGCCAGCACCGAACGACAGGGGGGGGTGAACACTGAAGCTTTCTTT. This sequence encodes CASTERQGGVNTEAFF. V gene TRBV5-1 combines with J gene TRBJ1-1; 9 bases map to TRBD1. CDR1 is SGHRS, CDR2 YFSETQ, per germline. The length of the CDR3 is 16 residues. V was pared by 6 bases and J by 0 bases, with 9 bases of the junction left unmatched.

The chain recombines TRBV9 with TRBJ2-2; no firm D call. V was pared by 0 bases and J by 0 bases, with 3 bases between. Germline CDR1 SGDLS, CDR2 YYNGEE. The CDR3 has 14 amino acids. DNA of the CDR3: TGTGCCAGCAGCGTAGCCGCGAACACCGGGGAGCTGTTTTTT. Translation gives CASSVAANTGELFF.

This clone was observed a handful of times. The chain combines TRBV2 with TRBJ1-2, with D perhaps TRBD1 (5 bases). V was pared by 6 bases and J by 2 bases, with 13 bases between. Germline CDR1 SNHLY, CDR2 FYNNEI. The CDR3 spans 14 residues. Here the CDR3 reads CASRGWRGNYGYTF. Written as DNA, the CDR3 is TGTGCCAGCAGGGGCTGGCGGGGGAACTATGGCTACACCTTC. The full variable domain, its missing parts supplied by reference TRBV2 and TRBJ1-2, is EPEVTQTPSHQVTQMGQEVILRCVPISNHLYFYWYRQILGQKVEFLVSFYNNEISEKSEIFDDQFSVERPDGSNFTLKIRSTKLEDSAMYFCASRGWRGNYGYTFGSGTRLTVV.

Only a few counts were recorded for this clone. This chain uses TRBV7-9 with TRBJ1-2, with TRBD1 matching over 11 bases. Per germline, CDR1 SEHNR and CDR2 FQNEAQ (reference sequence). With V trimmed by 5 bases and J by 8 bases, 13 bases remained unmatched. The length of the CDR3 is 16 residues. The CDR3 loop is CASSDEPGQGGRGYTF. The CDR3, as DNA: TGTGCCAGCAGCGATGAACCGGGACAGGGGGGTAGGGGCTACACCTTC. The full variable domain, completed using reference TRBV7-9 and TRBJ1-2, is DTGVSQNPRHKITKRGQNVTFRCDPISEHNRLYWYRQTLGQGPEFLTYFQNEAQLEKSRLLSDRFSAERPKGSFSTLEIQRTEQGDSAMYLCASSDEPGQGGRGYTFGSGTRLTVV.

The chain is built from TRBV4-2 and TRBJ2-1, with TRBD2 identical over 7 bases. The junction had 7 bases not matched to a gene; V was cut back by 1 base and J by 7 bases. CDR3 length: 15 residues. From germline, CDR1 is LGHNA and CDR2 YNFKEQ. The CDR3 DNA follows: TGTGCCAGCAGCCAAGCTGGCGGGGGAGGTAATGAGCAGTTCTTC. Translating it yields CASSQAGGGGNEQFF.

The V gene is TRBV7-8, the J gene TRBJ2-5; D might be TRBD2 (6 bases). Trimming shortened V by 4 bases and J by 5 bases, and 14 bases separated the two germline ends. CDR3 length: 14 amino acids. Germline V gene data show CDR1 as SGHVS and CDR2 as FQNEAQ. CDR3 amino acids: CASSSGPGGETQYF. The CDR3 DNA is TGTGCCAGCAGCTCGGGCCCTGGAGGGGAGACCCAGTACTTC. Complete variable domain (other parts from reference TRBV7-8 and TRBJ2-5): GAGVSQSPRYKVAKRGQDVALRCDPISGHVSLFWYQQALGQGPEFLTYFQNEAQLDKSGLPSDRFFAERPEGSVSTLKIQRTQQEDSAVYLCASSSGPGGETQYFGPGTRLLVL.

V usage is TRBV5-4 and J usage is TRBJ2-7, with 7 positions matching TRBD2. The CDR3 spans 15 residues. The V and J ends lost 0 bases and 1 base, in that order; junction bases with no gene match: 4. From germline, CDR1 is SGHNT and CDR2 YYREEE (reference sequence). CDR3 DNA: TGTGCCAGCAGCTTGGGAGGGGAGGGGTCCTACGAGCAGTACTTC. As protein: CASSLGGEGSYEQYF.

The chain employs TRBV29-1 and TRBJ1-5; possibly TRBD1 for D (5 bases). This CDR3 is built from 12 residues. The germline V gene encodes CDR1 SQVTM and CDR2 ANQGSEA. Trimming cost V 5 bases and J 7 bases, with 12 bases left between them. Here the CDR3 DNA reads TGCAGCGTTACGGATTCAGGGCAGCCCCAGCATTTT. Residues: CSVTDSGQPQHF.

In DNA form, the CDR3 reads TGCGCCAGCACCCCGGAGGGCACAGATACGCAGTATTTT. As protein: CASTPEGTDTQYF. The rearrangement joins TRBV5-1 to TRBJ2-3, with D tentatively TRBD2 (5 bases). The germline V and J ends were trimmed by 6 bases and 1 base, with 9 bases remaining between them. The CDR3 contains 13 residues. Germline CDR1 reads SGHRS; CDR2 reads YFSETQ.

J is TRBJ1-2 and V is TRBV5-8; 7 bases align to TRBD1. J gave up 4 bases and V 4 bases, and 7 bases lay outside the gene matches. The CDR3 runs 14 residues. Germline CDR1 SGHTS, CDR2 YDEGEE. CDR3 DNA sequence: TGTGCCAGCAGCCGCGTACAGGGGATCTATGGCTACACCTTC. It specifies CASSRVQGIYGYTF. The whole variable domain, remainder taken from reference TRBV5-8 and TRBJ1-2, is EAGVTQSPTHLIKTRGQQATLRCSPISGHTSVYWYQQALGLGLQFLLWYDEGEERNRGNFPPRFSGRQFPNYSSELNVNALELEDSALYLCASSRVQGIYGYTFGSGTRLTVV.

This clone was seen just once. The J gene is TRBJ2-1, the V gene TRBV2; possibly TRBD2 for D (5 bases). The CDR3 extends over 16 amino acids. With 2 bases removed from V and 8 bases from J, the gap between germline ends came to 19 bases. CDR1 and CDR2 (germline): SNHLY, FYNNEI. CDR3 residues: CASSELARTQGHEQFF. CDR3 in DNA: TGTGCCAGCAGTGAACTAGCTAGAACACAAGGGCATGAGCAGTTCTTC.

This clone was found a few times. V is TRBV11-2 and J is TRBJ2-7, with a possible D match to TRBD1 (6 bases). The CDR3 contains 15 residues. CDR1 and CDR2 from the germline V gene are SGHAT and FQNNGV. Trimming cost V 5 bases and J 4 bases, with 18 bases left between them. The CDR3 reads CASSRTGQFLYEQYF. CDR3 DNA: TGTGCCAGCAGCCGTACCGGACAGTTTCTGTACGAGCAGTACTTC.

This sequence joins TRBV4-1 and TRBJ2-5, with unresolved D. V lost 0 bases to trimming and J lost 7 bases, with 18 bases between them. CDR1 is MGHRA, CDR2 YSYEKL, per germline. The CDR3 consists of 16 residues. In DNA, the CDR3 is TGCGCCAGCAGCCAAGATCAGGTTGCAGTGCTGGTGACCCAGTACTTC. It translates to CASSQDQVAVLVTQYF.

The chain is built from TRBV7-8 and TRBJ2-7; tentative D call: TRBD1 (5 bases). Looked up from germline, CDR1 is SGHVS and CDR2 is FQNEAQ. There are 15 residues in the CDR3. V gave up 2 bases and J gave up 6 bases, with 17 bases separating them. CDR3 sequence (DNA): TGTGCCAGCAGCTTATTCCGGGTAGGGGTCGGCGAGCAGTACTTC. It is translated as CASSLFRVGVGEQYF.